Each of the 2 T cell receptor beta chains below was sequenced from the same sample in a study of blood T cell repertoires in COVID-19. Sequenced by immunoSEQ multiplex PCR; TCRdb stores in-frame clones only, minus some. The table includes 99,000 or so clones, over 70% detected once. Source material: peripheral blood. Every receptor here comes from a man in his forties or fifties with acute or convalescent COVID-19.

This sequence joins TRBV4-1 and TRBJ2-1; TRBD1 agrees at 10 bases. V lost 4 bases to trimming and J lost 8 bases; unmatched junction nucleotides: 20. In germline, CDR1 is MGHRA, CDR2 YSYEKL. The CDR3 length is 19 residues. CDR3 sequence reads: CASSPWTGGTRGAWDEQFF. In DNA, the CDR3 is TGCGCCAGCAGCCCATGGACAGGGGGGACTAGGGGGGCATGGGATGAGCAGTTCTTC.

The genes are TRBV11-3 and TRBJ2-5, with 10 bases fitting TRBD1. Trimming took 5 bases from V and 2 from J; bases not matched to a gene: 5. Germline V gene data show CDR1 as SGHNT and CDR2 as YENEEA. The CDR3 has 15 amino acids. The CDR3 DNA reads TGTGCCAGCAGCCCGGGGGGACAGGGGCAAGAGACCCAGTACTTC. It specifies CASSPGGQGQETQYF.